The source of this T cell receptor (beta chain) is a study of regulatory T cells in long-lasting Graves disease. The CDR3 is 14 amino acids. Germline lookup yields CDR1 MNHNS and CDR2 SASEGT. V was trimmed by 4 bases and J by 5 bases, leaving 14 bases between them. This sample's time point: persistent/refractory GD, antithyroid drugs over 5 years with positive TRAb. TCR sequences were obtained from RNA taken from PBMCs. Investigators prepared the TCR beta libraries by applying iRepertoire HTBI primers and Arm-PCR of CDR3 regions. Each CDR3 protein gets one entry after TCRdb re-called the multiplex PCR reads with MiXCR. The sample lists 400,000 or so distinct CDR3 sequences; under 25% were seen once.

The chain links TRBV6-1 to TRBJ1-1; D may be TRBD1 (5 bases). The receptor comes from a female donor with Graves disease. Sequenced here: peripheral blood mononuclear cells (PBMCs), sampled when the disease was refractory, from a patient treated with antithyroid drugs. CDR3 loop: CASSVLTGLTEAFF. In DNA, the CDR3 is TGTGCCAGCAGTGTCTTAACAGGCCTTACTGAAGCTTTCTTT.